The 30 T cell receptor beta chains presented below share a single source sample, sequenced in a study of shared clonotypes between healthy human individuals (dated by TCRdb to 2018 to 2021). CD8 naive samples were obtained by positive selection for CCR7 among CD45RO-negative cells, yielding a CD45RA+CCR7+ population from which TemRA cells were excluded. Library prep was done by the immunoSEQ multiplex PCR assay. What TCRdb holds here is the immuneACCESS table cut down to in-frame rearrangements. Part of the clones is not present; checked against another copy, under half of the missing clones reflect an unresolved V gene, and the others are unexplained. A total of about 2.1 million clones appear in this sample, about 93% of them only once. The ten largest clones take up approximately 1.7% of the sample. The sample was naive CD8+ T cells from PBMCs. In the paper's terms, the cell subset or site label means: CD45RA+CCR7+. These TCRs come from a man between 18 and 29 years old in good health. Some clones in this sample may be carry-over from other donors' samples.

The rearrangement joins TRBV15 to TRBJ1-2, with D possibly being TRBD1 (5 bases). The germline CDR1 and CDR2 sequences are LNHNV and YYDKDF (reference sequence). The germline V and J ends were trimmed by 0 bases and 2 bases, with 10 bases remaining between them. This CDR3 has 15 amino acids. CDR3: CATSRDWGRNYGYTF. The CDR3 nucleotides are TGTGCCACCAGCAGAGATTGGGGCAGAAACTATGGCTACACCTTC. Complete variable domain (other parts from reference TRBV15 and TRBJ1-2): DAMVIQNPRYQVTQFGKPVTLSCSQTLNHNVMYWYQQKSSQAPKLLFHYYDKDFNNEADTPDNFQSRRPNTSFCFLDIRSPGLGDTAMYLCATSRDWGRNYGYTFGSGTRLTVV.

V and J are TRBV27 and TRBJ2-7, with TRBD2 as a possible D gene (5 bases). The V end lost 3 bases, the J end lost 2 bases, and 17 bases lay between the germline ends. Germline V lookup: CDR1 MNHEY, CDR2 SMNVEV (reference sequence). The CDR3 has 16 amino acids. As DNA, the CDR3 is TGTGCCAGCAGTTTGCTTTTAATGGGGAGTCCCTACGAGCAGTACTTC. It encodes CASSLLLMGSPYEQYF.

CDR3 DNA sequence: TGTGCCAGCAGGCTAGCGGGAGGGAGTTACAATGAGCAGTTCTTC. Its protein is CASRLAGGSYNEQFF. V gene TRBV2 combines with J gene TRBJ2-1; 12 bases fit TRBD2. This CDR3 region has 15 residues. Unmatched junction bases numbered 4, after V lost 6 bases and J lost 4 bases. The germline V gene has CDR1 SNHLY and CDR2 FYNNEI.

Of note for this clone: Other DNA sequences in the sample encode the same CDR3. V gene TRBV7-9 combines with J gene TRBJ1-1, with 8 bases identical to TRBD1. The V gene's germline CDR1 is SEHNR and CDR2 FQNEAQ (reference sequence). V dropped 4 bases and J dropped 5; count of bases not matched to a gene: 6. CDR3 length: 14 residues. CDR3 nucleotide sequence: TGTGCCAGCAGCTCTACAGGGGGAGGGACTGAAGCTTTCTTT. Translation: CASSSTGGGTEAFF.

The CDR3: CASSQGFDRGETQYF. The DNA of the CDR3 is TGTGCCAGCAGCCAAGGCTTTGACAGGGGGGAGACCCAGTACTTC. The chain is built from TRBV14 and TRBJ2-5; 9 nucleotides line up with TRBD1. Trimming removed 1 base from V and 5 bases from J; junction bases left unmatched: 5. The CDR3 is made up of 15 amino acids. Per germline, CDR1 SGHDN and CDR2 FVKESK.

This clone was seen just once. The V call is TRBV28, the J call TRBJ2-3; TRBD2 aligns across 7 bases. V gave up 3 bases and J gave up 4 bases; unmatched junction bases: 1. The CDR3 loop spans 13 amino acids. The germline CDR1 and CDR2 sequences are MDHEN and SYDVKM. The CDR3 loop reads CASSFLAADTQYF. The CDR3 DNA is TGTGCCAGCAGTTTCCTAGCGGCAGATACGCAGTATTTT.

The J gene is TRBJ1-1, the V gene TRBV7-9, with D perhaps matching TRBD1 (6 bases). The CDR3 spans 12 residues. Per germline, CDR1 SEHNR and CDR2 FQNEAQ (reference sequence). The V gene lost 3 bases and the J gene lost 6 bases, with 8 bases spanning the gap. CDR3 protein: CASSLGTPEAFF. The CDR3 coding sequence is TGTGCCAGCAGCTTGGGGACACCTGAAGCTTTCTTT.

This chain joins TRBV27 and TRBJ2-1; 10 nucleotides agree with TRBD1. Germline-derived CDR1 and CDR2 are MNHEY and SMNVEV (reference sequence). Trimming removed 8 bases from V and 4 bases from J; junction bases left unmatched: 8. CDR3 length: 15 residues. This CDR3 reads CASQSVGQGYNEQFF. CDR3 bases: TGTGCCAGCCAATCAGTGGGACAGGGGTACAATGAGCAGTTCTTC.

The chain couples TRBV21-1 to TRBJ1-1. TRBV21-1 is a known pseudogene. This CDR3 has 15 residues. The CDR3 loop is CASGREGEPNTEAFF. CDR3 nucleotides: TGTGCCAGCGGGAGGGAGGGCGAGCCGAACACTGAAGCTTTCTTT.

The chain has TRBV7-2 and TRBJ2-1; a possible D gene is TRBD2 (5 bases). CDR1 SGHTA and CDR2 FQGNSA come from the germline V gene. The V end was cut by 3 bases, the J end by 0 bases, with 18 bases between. CDR3 length: 18 residues. The CDR3 bases are TGTGCCAGCAGCTTGGGTCGCAGGAGAGGGAGCTCCTACAATGAGCAGTTCTTC. It translates to CASSLGRRRGSSYNEQFF.

J is TRBJ2-1 and V is TRBV29-1; the D is unclear. From germline, CDR1 is SQVTM and CDR2 ANQGSEA. This CDR3 contains 11 residues. V was pared by 7 bases and J by 8 bases, with 12 bases between. The DNA of the CDR3 is TGCAGCGCCCGTGGCGGAGATGAGCAGTTCTTC. As protein: CSARGGDEQFF.

V is TRBV29-1 and J is TRBJ2-3; D is unresolved. The V gene's germline CDR1 is SQVTM and CDR2 ANQGSEA. The CDR3 is made up of 14 amino acids. The V and J ends lost 3 bases and 3 bases respectively, with 13 bases between them. The CDR3 DNA sequence: TGCAGCGTTGACCCCCCGGGTCAGACAGATACGCAGTATTTT. As protein: CSVDPPGQTDTQYF.

The rearrangement uses TRBV7-9 and TRBJ2-7; TRBD2 might be the D (5 bases). CDR1 is SEHNR, CDR2 FQNEAQ, per germline (reference sequence). The CDR3 contains 14 residues. The germline V and J ends were trimmed by 5 bases and 5 bases, with 16 bases remaining between them. The CDR3 is CASSHGLAPNEQYF. The CDR3 bases are TGTGCCAGCAGCCACGGGCTAGCTCCCAACGAGCAGTACTTC.

The chain joins TRBV25-1 to TRBJ2-7; perhaps D is TRBD1 or TRBD2 (5 bases each). CDR1 MGHDK and CDR2 SYGVNS come from the germline V gene. The CDR3 totals 14 residues. The germline V and J ends were trimmed by 4 bases and 6 bases, with 16 bases remaining between them. CDR3 bases: TGTGCCAGCAGTGGGTACCGGGGCGCGCCCGAGCAGTACTTC. It is translated as CASSGYRGAPEQYF.

This clone appeared once. The chain recombines TRBV9 with TRBJ1-2; 9 bases line up with TRBD1. There are 16 residues in the CDR3. The germline gives CDR1 SGDLS, CDR2 YYNGEE. Trimming at V came to 4 bases and at J to 6 bases, leaving 13 bases not matched to a gene. CDR3 coding DNA: TGTGCCAGCAGCTCACCCCCAGGGACAGGGTCCAATGGCTACACCTTC. This gives the protein CASSSPPGTGSNGYTF.

The chain combines TRBV5-4 with TRBJ2-2, with D uncertain. Trimming stripped 4 bases from V and 0 bases from J, with 10 bases between. From germline, CDR1 is SGHNT and CDR2 YYREEE (reference sequence). The CDR3 spans 15 residues. Written as DNA, the CDR3 is TGTGCCAGCAGCCGCACCGGCTCGAACACCGGGGAGCTGTTTTTT. Its translation is CASSRTGSNTGELFF.

The chain employs TRBV11-2 and TRBJ2-7; 9 bases are shared with TRBD1. CDR3 length equals 16 residues. The ends lost 1 base at V and 4 bases at J; junction bases unmatched: 8. Germline CDR1 is SGHAT and CDR2 is FQNNGV. The CDR3 loop reads CASSLAPGQGRYEQYF. In nucleotides, the CDR3 is TGTGCCAGCAGCTTAGCCCCGGGACAGGGACGTTACGAGCAGTACTTC.

The J gene is TRBJ2-1, the V gene TRBV10-2, with 8 bases identical to TRBD2. V shed 4 bases and J 4 bases; nucleotides not matched to a gene: 6. The CDR3 loop spans 15 amino acids. The germline V gene encodes CDR1 WSHSY and CDR2 SAAADI. As DNA, the CDR3 is TGCGCCAGCAGTGGACTCCGGGAGGGGTACAATGAGCAGTTCTTC. Translated, it gives CASSGLREGYNEQFF.

The V gene is TRBV10-3, the J gene TRBJ2-7, with D possibly matching TRBD1 (6 bases). V was trimmed by 7 bases and J by 3 bases, leaving 16 bases between them. The CDR3 is 14 residues long. The germline gives CDR1 ENHRY, CDR2 SYGVKD. The CDR3 reads CAITSPGQFYEQYF. The CDR3 DNA reads as TGTGCCATCACCTCCCCCGGACAGTTCTACGAGCAGTACTTC.

CDR3 in DNA: TGCGCCAGCAGCCAAGATCATAGCAATCAGCCCCAGCATTTT. This encodes CASSQDHSNQPQHF. The chain carries TRBV4-3 and TRBJ1-5; D is unresolved. The CDR3 is 14 amino acids. The germline CDR1 and CDR2 sequences are LGHNA and YSLEER. The V end lost 0 bases, the J end lost 0 bases, and 3 bases lay between the germline ends.

The chain is built from TRBV28 and TRBJ2-7; 7 bases are shared with TRBD1. V was clipped by 9 bases and J by 2 bases; unmatched bases: 7. CDR3 size: 13 residues. Germline CDR1 and CDR2: MDHEN and SYDVKM. The CDR3 loop is CASARGITYEQYF. CDR3 nucleotides: TGTGCCAGTGCCAGGGGGATCACCTACGAGCAGTACTTC.

This chain joins TRBV28 and TRBJ2-3, with D perhaps TRBD1 (6 bases). There are 13 residues in the CDR3. V lost 5 bases, J lost 6 bases, and 12 bases lay in between. The germline V gene has CDR1 MDHEN and CDR2 SYDVKM. The DNA for the CDR3 is TGTGCCAGCAGTACAAACAGGGATGATACGCAGTATTTT. Translating gives CASSTNRDDTQYF.

About this clone itself: The sample holds other DNA sequences that translate to the same CDR3. This chain connects TRBV7-9 to TRBJ2-1, with D perhaps TRBD1 or TRBD2 (5 bases each). Germline-derived CDR1 and CDR2 are SEHNR and FQNEAQ (reference sequence). The CDR3 consists of 15 residues. V lost 1 base and J 0 bases, leaving 7 bases between the germline ends. CDR3 sequence reads: CASSLGGYSYNEQFF. The CDR3 region has the DNA TGTGCCAGCAGCTTAGGGGGGTACTCCTACAATGAGCAGTTCTTC.

V and J are TRBV27 and TRBJ2-3; TRBD2 aligns across 7 bases. The CDR3 length is 17 residues. Germline lookup yields CDR1 MNHEY and CDR2 SMNVEV (reference sequence). Trimming at V came to 3 bases and at J to 6 bases, leaving 15 bases not matched to a gene. The CDR3 is CASSFSTRTRVADTQYF. The CDR3 nucleotides are TGTGCCAGCAGTTTCTCCACCCGGACTAGGGTAGCTGATACGCAGTATTTT.

The chain combines TRBV13 with TRBJ1-5; 7 bases agree with TRBD1. Germline trimming cut 5 bases from V and 2 bases from J; bases unmatched to any gene: 3. This CDR3 is 14 amino acids long. The germline gives CDR1 PRHDT, CDR2 FYEKMQ (reference sequence). The CDR3 DNA reads TGTGCCAGCAGCCAAACAGGGGGCAATCAGCCCCAGCATTTT. Amino acid sequence: CASSQTGGNQPQHF.

The genes are TRBV10-1 and TRBJ2-3; D not certain. Germline lookup yields CDR1 WNHNN and CDR2 SYGVQD (reference sequence). Between the trimmed V and J ends, which lost 6 bases and 4 bases, there was a span of 14 bases. CDR3 size: 14 residues. The CDR3 reads CASRSPKISDTQYF. CDR3 nucleotides: TGCGCCAGCAGGTCGCCGAAGATTTCAGATACGCAGTATTTT.

The chain joins TRBV19 to TRBJ2-7; a possible D gene is TRBD2 (7 bases). V dropped 3 bases and J dropped 2 bases, with 14 bases sitting between them. The CDR3 has 15 residues. Per germline, CDR1 LNHDA and CDR2 SQIVND (reference sequence). The chain's CDR3 is CASSIWGGSTYEQYF. In DNA, the CDR3 is TGTGCCAGTAGTATTTGGGGGGGCAGTACCTACGAGCAGTACTTC.

Details on this clone: Other DNA sequences within the sample encode an identical CDR3. The rearrangement joins TRBV29-1 to TRBJ2-7, with D possibly being TRBD1 (5 bases). Germline V gives CDR1 SQVTM, CDR2 ANQGSEA. The CDR3 is 11 residues long. The V end lost 5 bases, the J end lost 3 bases, and 8 bases lay between the germline ends. The CDR3 region has the DNA TGCAGCGTTCTAAGGGGCTACGAGCAGTACTTC. Encoded protein: CSVLRGYEQYF.

The gene calls are TRBV28 and TRBJ2-5, with 14 positions matching TRBD2. Germline V gives CDR1 MDHEN, CDR2 SYDVKM. J gave up 5 bases and V 3 bases, and 8 bases lay outside the gene matches. This CDR3 is 17 amino acids long. The CDR3 DNA is TGTGCCAGCAGTTTTATTCCGGGACTAGCGGGAGATGAGACCCAGTACTTC. It translates to CASSFIPGLAGDETQYF. The variable domain in full, with the rest retrieved from reference TRBV28 and TRBJ2-5, is DVKVTQSSRYLVKRTGEKVFLECVQDMDHENMFWYRQDPGLGLRLIYFSYDVKMKEKGDIPEGYSVSREKKERFSLILESASTNQTSMYLCASSFIPGLAGDETQYFGPGTRLLVL.

This chain joins TRBV15 and TRBJ2-6; 7 bases match TRBD2. Germline CDR1 and CDR2: LNHNV and YYDKDF (reference sequence). The CDR3 spans 17 residues. With 5 bases clipped from V and 1 base from J, the junction kept 8 bases outside the gene matches. The CDR3 DNA reads as TGTGCCACCAGCGGGCTAGCGGAGTCTTCTGGGGCCAACGTCCTGACTTTC. Protein: CATSGLAESSGANVLTF.